These T cell receptor beta chains were read from a single sample in a study of blood T cell repertoires in COVID-19. Method: immunoSEQ multiplex PCR; TCRdb's copy keeps in-frame clones and lacks some. The sample lists 70,000 to 90,000 clones, over 75% occurring once. Sequencing was done on a sample of peripheral blood. The receptors derive from a man aged 60 to 75 with acute or convalescent COVID-19. Both conserved end residues are part of each CDR3. D genes are given only for firm matches. Not all rows give a size; the values are once, few, many and, for expanded clones, a class.

CDR3 length	D gene	J gene	clone size	V gene	CDR3 protein	CDR3 DNA
16	TRBD1	TRBJ1-6	NA	TRBV18	CASSPQPGQGGTALHF	TGTGCCAGCTCACCTCAACCGGGACAGGGGGGTACGGCCCTCCACTTT
14	TRBD1	TRBJ1-4	NA	TRBV29-1	CSAGQGRVTEKLFF	TGCAGCGCCGGACAGGGGAGGGTGACTGAAAAACTGTTTTTT
16	TRBD2	TRBJ2-7	many	TRBV5-1	CASSYGTSGIPYEQYF	TGCGCCAGCAGCTACGGGACTAGCGGGATCCCATACGAGCAGTACTTC
13	NA	TRBJ2-1	NA	TRBV7-2	CASSYTSLDEQFF	TGTGCCAGCAGCTATACTAGTTTAGATGAGCAGTTCTTC
17	NA	TRBJ2-2	once	TRBV3-1/TRBV3-2	CASSQVTGVRIAGELFF	TGTGCCAGCAGCCAAGTCACGGGAGTTAGAATAGCCGGGGAGCTGTTTTTT
15	TRBD2	TRBJ2-3	NA	TRBV10-2	CASSVGGGLTDTQYF	TGCGCCAGCAGTGTAGGCGGGGGGCTAACAGATACGCAGTATTTT
15	NA	TRBJ1-1	NA	TRBV9	CASSDGTYMNTEAFF	TGTGCCAGCAGCGACGGGACTTACATGAACACTGAAGCTTTCTTT
17	NA	TRBJ2-2	NA	TRBV3-1/TRBV3-2	CASSQDSGTRMTGELFF	TGTGCCAGCAGCCAAGATTCGGGGACACGAATGACCGGGGAGCTGTTTTTT
15	TRBD2	TRBJ2-3	NA	TRBV7-2	CASSSSGGLTDTQYF	TGTGCCAGCAGTTCTAGCGGGGGGCTCACAGATACGCAGTATTTT
16	TRBD2	TRBJ2-3	NA	TRBV7-2	CASSPLAGSSTDTQYF	TGTGCCAGCAGCCCACTAGCGGGGTCTAGCACAGATACGCAGTATTTT
16	NA	TRBJ2-2	many	TRBV7-3	CASSLMGGPNTGELFF	TGTGCCAGCAGCTTAATGGGGGGACCGAACACCGGGGAGCTGTTTTTT
15	TRBD2	TRBJ2-7	NA	TRBV11-2	CASSSGLALSYEQYF	TGTGCCAGCAGTTCGGGACTAGCGCTCTCCTACGAGCAGTACTTC
19	TRBD2	TRBJ2-6	NA	TRBV18	CASSPRLAGQISGANVLTF	TGTGCCAGCTCACCCCGACTAGCGGGCCAGATCTCTGGGGCCAACGTCCTGACTTTC
13	TRBD1	TRBJ1-6	NA	TRBV7-2	CASSFRDSSPLHF	TGTGCCAGCAGCTTCCGGGACAGCTCACCCCTCCACTTT